This TCR beta chain was observed in a study of T cell changes during pregnancy in multiple sclerosis (dated by TCRdb to the late 2010s). Notes on the research overall: In women with multiple sclerosis, the researchers looked at how the T cell repertoire shifted as pregnancy progressed.

After removal of 5 bases from V and 5 bases from J, the junction retains 7 bases not matched to a gene. The CDR3 numbers 14 residues from cysteine through phenylalanine. Just the 42-base CDR3 DNA is kept, in frame starting at base 1. CDR1 is given as SGHTA and CDR2 as FQGNSA, both from the germline V gene. Libraries were built with the immunoSEQ multiplex PCR assay. Imported from immuneACCESS, the table was reduced by TCRdb to in-frame sequences with V and J called. These copies leave out some clones; in studies compared against another copy, an unresolved V gene accounts for under half, and the cause of the remainder is not known. The sample includes about 100,000 clones, with approximately 94% observed a single time. Together, the top ten hold approximately 1.2% of the sample. A word on this clone: Its antigen target is currently unknown. The sample holds no much larger clone one base away, and base qualities are not on file.

The chain joins TRBV7-2 to TRBJ2-3; 7 bases in the middle match TRBD2. This receptor was obtained from a female donor with multiple sclerosis, enrolled in a pregnancy study. Sequencing was performed on peripheral blood, taken in the second trimester of pregnancy. The nucleotides read TGTGCCAGCAGCACCCCGGGACTACAAGATACGCAGTATTTT. This codes for CASSTPGLQDTQYF.